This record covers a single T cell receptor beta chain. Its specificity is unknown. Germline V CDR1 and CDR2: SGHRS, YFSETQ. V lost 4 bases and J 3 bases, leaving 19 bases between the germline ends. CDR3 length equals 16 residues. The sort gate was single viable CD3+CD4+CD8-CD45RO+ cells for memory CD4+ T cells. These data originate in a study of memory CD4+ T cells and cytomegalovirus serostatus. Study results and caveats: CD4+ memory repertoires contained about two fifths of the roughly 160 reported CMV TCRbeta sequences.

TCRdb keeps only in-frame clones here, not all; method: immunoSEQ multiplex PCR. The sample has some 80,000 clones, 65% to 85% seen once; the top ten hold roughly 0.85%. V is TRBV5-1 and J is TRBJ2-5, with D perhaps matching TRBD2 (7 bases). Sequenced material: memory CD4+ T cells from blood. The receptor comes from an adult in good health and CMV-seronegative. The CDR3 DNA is TGCGCCAGCAGCACGGGGGTCGGGGGGCTAAAAGAGACCCAGTACTTC. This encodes CASSTGVGGLKETQYF.